The rows below give T cell receptor beta chains drawn from one sample of a study of Ad26.COV2.S vaccination and SARS-CoV-2 variants. Assay used: immunoSEQ multiplex PCR; TCRdb lists only in-frame clones, some missing. Found here are 300,000 to 350,000 clones, about 85% of them singletons; the top ten hold about 2.1%. The source was peripheral blood, collected in a trial of Ad26.COV2.S vaccine versus placebo. These TCRs come from a person aged 18-65 years who received the Ad26.COV2.S COVID-19 vaccine or a placebo. The CDR3 runs from the conserved cysteine through the conserved F or W. The order of the fields is clone size, D gene, J gene, V gene, CDR3 DNA, CDR3 protein. A D gene is named only where the DNA matches it firmly. Clone size is shown for a subset of rows, as once, few, many or a class of expanded clone.

clone size: NA
D gene: TRBD1
J gene: TRBJ1-2
V gene: TRBV2
CDR3 DNA: TGTGCCAGCTCAAAGGGACAGGCCAACTATGGCTACACCTTC
CDR3 protein: CASSKGQANYGYTF

clone size: NA
D gene: NA
J gene: TRBJ1-4
V gene: TRBV2
CDR3 DNA: TGTGCCAGCAGTGTACAGGGTTTTGGTGAAAAACTGTTTTTT
CDR3 protein: CASSVQGFGEKLFF

clone size: NA
D gene: NA
J gene: TRBJ2-4
V gene: TRBV19
CDR3 DNA: TGTGCCAGTAGTGGCTGGCAGGGCAAAAACATTCAGTACTTC
CDR3 protein: CASSGWQGKNIQYF

clone size: NA
D gene: NA
J gene: TRBJ1-2
V gene: TRBV12-5
CDR3 DNA: TGTGCTAGTGGTTTGGGACAGGCTATTAACTATGGCTACACCTTC
CDR3 protein: CASGLGQAINYGYTF

clone size: NA
D gene: TRBD2
J gene: TRBJ2-7
V gene: TRBV7-8
CDR3 DNA: TGTGCCAGCAGCCGAGGACTAGCGGGGACGCACTCCTACGAGCAGTACTTC
CDR3 protein: CASSRGLAGTHSYEQYF

clone size: NA
D gene: TRBD1
J gene: TRBJ2-1
V gene: TRBV5-1
CDR3 DNA: TGCGCCAGCAGCGCAGGGACAGGAGGCGATGAGCAGTTCTTC
CDR3 protein: CASSAGTGGDEQFF

clone size: NA
D gene: TRBD1
J gene: TRBJ2-1
V gene: TRBV3-1/TRBV3-2
CDR3 DNA: TGTGCCAGCAGCCAAGGGGGACAGGCGCAGTTCTTC
CDR3 protein: CASSQGGQAQFF

clone size: NA
D gene: NA
J gene: TRBJ1-1
V gene: TRBV28
CDR3 DNA: TGTGCCAGCAGTCCACATTTTGTGGACACTGAAGCTTTCTTT
CDR3 protein: CASSPHFVDTEAFF

clone size: once
D gene: NA
J gene: TRBJ1-2
V gene: TRBV4-1
CDR3 DNA: TGCGCCAGCAGCCACCGGACAGATCAGAACGATGGCTACACCTTC
CDR3 protein: CASSHRTDQNDGYTF

clone size: NA
D gene: NA
J gene: TRBJ1-3
V gene: TRBV6-5
CDR3 DNA: TGTGCCAGCATACCCTCAGGGATGGCTGGAAACACCATATATTTT
CDR3 protein: CASIPSGMAGNTIYF

clone size: NA
D gene: TRBD2
J gene: TRBJ2-1
V gene: TRBV3-1/TRBV3-2
CDR3 DNA: TGTGCCAGCAGTTTACCGGGACTAGCGGCCGCAAGGCATGAGCAGTTCTTC
CDR3 protein: CASSLPGLAAARHEQFF

clone size: few
D gene: TRBD1
J gene: TRBJ1-1
V gene: TRBV28
CDR3 DNA: TGTGCCAGCACCCTCCGGACAGGGGAAACTGAAGCTTTCTTT
CDR3 protein: CASTLRTGETEAFF

clone size: many
D gene: NA
J gene: TRBJ2-7
V gene: TRBV4-2
CDR3 DNA: TGTGCCAGCAGCCAAGGGGAAGGTTCCTCCTACGAGCAGTACTTC
CDR3 protein: CASSQGEGSSYEQYF

clone size: NA
D gene: TRBD1
J gene: TRBJ2-2
V gene: TRBV10-3
CDR3 DNA: TGTGCCATTTTGCAACAGGGGGGCACCGGGGAGCTGTTTTTT
CDR3 protein: CAILQQGGTGELFF

clone size: NA
D gene: TRBD1
J gene: TRBJ1-5
V gene: TRBV19
CDR3 DNA: TGTGCCAGTAGTGACCGGGACAGGGGCAATCAGCCCCAGCATTTT
CDR3 protein: CASSDRDRGNQPQHF

clone size: NA
D gene: NA
J gene: TRBJ1-6
V gene: TRBV5-1
CDR3 DNA: TGCGCCAGCAGCTTACAGGGAGGTTCTAATTCACCCCTCCACTTT
CDR3 protein: CASSLQGGSNSPLHF

clone size: NA
D gene: TRBD2
J gene: TRBJ2-5
V gene: TRBV3-1/TRBV3-2
CDR3 DNA: TGTGCCAGCAGCCGCCCGTCTCGACTAGCTGAAGAGACCCAGTACTTC
CDR3 protein: CASSRPSRLAEETQYF

clone size: NA
D gene: NA
J gene: TRBJ1-2
V gene: TRBV12-3/TRBV12-4
CDR3 DNA: TGTGCCAGCAGTTTAGGCAGCAGGGGTGGCTACACCTTC
CDR3 protein: CASSLGSRGGYTF

clone size: NA
D gene: NA
J gene: TRBJ1-5
V gene: TRBV11-1
CDR3 DNA: TGTGCCAGCAGCTTAAGGAGATCCTGCAATCAGCCCCAGCATTTT
CDR3 protein: CASSLRRSCNQPQHF

clone size: NA
D gene: NA
J gene: TRBJ2-3
V gene: TRBV4-1
CDR3 DNA: TGCGCCAGCAGCCAGGGCCCCTTTACTAGCACAGATACGCAGTATTTT
CDR3 protein: CASSQGPFTSTDTQYF

clone size: NA
D gene: NA
J gene: TRBJ2-3
V gene: TRBV24-1
CDR3 DNA: TGTGCCACCAGTGATGGGACCCATTTTGAGGATACGCAGTATTTT
CDR3 protein: CATSDGTHFEDTQYF

clone size: NA
D gene: NA
J gene: TRBJ2-2
V gene: TRBV5-5
CDR3 DNA: TGTGCCAGCAGCTTGTTTATGCGGGGCGGGACCGGGGAGCTGTTTTTT
CDR3 protein: CASSLFMRGGTGELFF

clone size: NA
D gene: TRBD2
J gene: TRBJ2-5
V gene: TRBV3-1/TRBV3-2
CDR3 DNA: TGTGCCAGCAGCCAATCCGGACTAGCGGGGTGGCAAGAGACCCAGTACTTC
CDR3 protein: CASSQSGLAGWQETQYF

clone size: NA
D gene: TRBD1
J gene: TRBJ1-6
V gene: TRBV5-6
CDR3 DNA: TGTGCCAGCAGCATGGACAGGGGACCGAATTCACCCCTCCACTTT
CDR3 protein: CASSMDRGPNSPLHF

clone size: NA
D gene: NA
J gene: TRBJ1-3
V gene: TRBV6-5
CDR3 DNA: TGTGCCAGCAGGGATGGGGGTGTCTCTGGAAACACCATATATTTT
CDR3 protein: CASRDGGVSGNTIYF

clone size: NA
D gene: NA
J gene: TRBJ2-1
V gene: TRBV12-3/TRBV12-4
CDR3 DNA: TGTGCCAGCAGTTTAGTCAGAAATGAGCAGTTCTTC
CDR3 protein: CASSLVRNEQFF

clone size: NA
D gene: TRBD2
J gene: TRBJ2-2
V gene: TRBV4-1
CDR3 DNA: TGCGCCAGCAGTTTAGCGGGGGGGAGTAGTAGCACCGGGGAGCTGTTTTTT
CDR3 protein: CASSLAGGSSSTGELFF

clone size: once
D gene: TRBD1
J gene: TRBJ1-1
V gene: TRBV28
CDR3 DNA: TGTGCCAGCAGTTCTCGGACAGGTGGAACGTCTTTCTTT
CDR3 protein: CASSSRTGGTSFF

clone size: NA
D gene: NA
J gene: TRBJ1-5
V gene: TRBV3-1/TRBV3-2
CDR3 DNA: TGTGCCAGCAGCCAAGATAACGAAATACATAGCAATCAGCCCCAGCATTTT
CDR3 protein: CASSQDNEIHSNQPQHF

clone size: NA
D gene: NA
J gene: TRBJ2-5
V gene: TRBV29-1
CDR3 DNA: TGCAGCGTACAACAGGGTCAAGAGACCCAGTACTTC
CDR3 protein: CSVQQGQETQYF